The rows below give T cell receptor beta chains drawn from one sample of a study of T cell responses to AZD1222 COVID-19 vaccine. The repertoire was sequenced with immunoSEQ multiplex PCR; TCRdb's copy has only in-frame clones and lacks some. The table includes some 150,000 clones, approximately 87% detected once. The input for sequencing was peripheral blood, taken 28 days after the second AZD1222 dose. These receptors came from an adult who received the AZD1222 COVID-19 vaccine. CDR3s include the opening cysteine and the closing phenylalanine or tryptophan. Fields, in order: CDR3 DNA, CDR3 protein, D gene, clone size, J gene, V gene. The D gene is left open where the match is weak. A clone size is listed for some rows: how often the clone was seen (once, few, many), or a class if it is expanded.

TGTGCCAGTAGTATATCGGGTGACTTGAACACTGAAGCTTTCTTT	CASSISGDLNTEAFF	NA	once	TRBJ1-1	TRBV19
TGTGCCAGTCCAGGGACAGACGCGTACCTACCCGGCGCTTTCTTT	CASPGTDAYLPGAFF	TRBD1	NA	TRBJ1-1	TRBV19
TGTGCCAGCAGCCTAGAGACCGGGGAGCTGTTTTTT	CASSLETGELFF	NA	NA	TRBJ2-2	TRBV3-1/TRBV3-2
TGTGCCAGCAGCCAGGGGTCAGGGGGCTCTGGAAACACCATATATTTT	CASSQGSGGSGNTIYF	TRBD1	NA	TRBJ1-3	TRBV7-2
TGTGCCAGCACCCTAGGCTTGGGGACTGAAGCTTTCTTT	CASTLGLGTEAFF	NA	NA	TRBJ1-1	TRBV7-9
TGTGCCAGCAGCGCCCGGACAAGCATGAACACTGAAGCTTTCTTT	CASSARTSMNTEAFF	NA	NA	TRBJ1-1	TRBV7-3
TGTGCCAGCAGTTTTGGGACAGTTCCCTACGAGCAGTACTTC	CASSFGTVPYEQYF	TRBD1	NA	TRBJ2-7	TRBV27
TGCGCCAGCAGCTTGGATCCCTCGGGGGAGCAGTTCTTC	CASSLDPSGEQFF	NA	NA	TRBJ2-1	TRBV5-1
TGTGCCAGCAGTCAAGACGCGAGCTCCTACGAGCAGTACTTC	CASSQDASSYEQYF	NA	NA	TRBJ2-7	TRBV27
TGTGCCAGCAGCCAAGAACAGGGAGGCAGTGAGCAGTTCTTC	CASSQEQGGSEQFF	NA	once	TRBJ2-1	TRBV3-1/TRBV3-2
TGTGCCAGCAGCACAGGGCCAGGGACAGGGGATGAAAAACTGTTTTTT	CASSTGPGTGDEKLFF	TRBD1	NA	TRBJ1-4	TRBV9
TGTGCCAGCAGTTCGGAGGAGGTTGGCTACACCTTC	CASSSEEVGYTF	NA	NA	TRBJ1-2	TRBV12-3/TRBV12-4
TGCAGCGTTGCGACGGACAGGGGCTACGAGCAGTACTTC	CSVATDRGYEQYF	TRBD1	NA	TRBJ2-7	TRBV29-1
TGTGCCAGCAGTTTCGGCAACACTGAAGCTTTCTTT	CASSFGNTEAFF	NA	NA	TRBJ1-1	TRBV12-3/TRBV12-4
TGTGCCAGCAGTCCTCAGGGCCACTATGGCTACACCTTC	CASSPQGHYGYTF	NA	NA	TRBJ1-2	TRBV6-5
TGTGCCAGCAGTTTAGTCTGGAGGGGCGGGGAGCTGTTTTTT	CASSLVWRGGELFF	NA	few	TRBJ2-2	TRBV27
TGTGCCAGCAGCCAAGGGACAGGGCCACTAGCGGACACCGGGGAGCTGTTTTTT	CASSQGTGPLADTGELFF	NA	NA	TRBJ2-2	TRBV4-2
TGTGCCAGCAGCCCGGACAGTTTCTTTACTAACTATGGCTACACCTTC	CASSPDSFFTNYGYTF	NA	few	TRBJ1-2	TRBV5-6
TGTGCCAGCAGCTTACGTAAAGAGACCCAGTACTTC	CASSLRKETQYF	NA	NA	TRBJ2-5	TRBV5-6
TGTGCCAGCAGCTCCTACATGGACGCTGAAGCTTTCTTT	CASSSYMDAEAFF	NA	NA	TRBJ1-1	TRBV7-3
TGTGCCAGCAGTTTTTCGGGGACAGGGGACTATGGCTACACCTTC	CASSFSGTGDYGYTF	TRBD1	NA	TRBJ1-2	TRBV28
TGTGCCAGCAGCGTAGACAGGGCTGGAAACACCATATATTTT	CASSVDRAGNTIYF	TRBD1	NA	TRBJ1-3	TRBV7-2
TGTGCCAGCAGCTTTAGCTGGGGAGACACTGAAGCTTTCTTT	CASSFSWGDTEAFF	NA	NA	TRBJ1-1	TRBV5-5
TGTGCCAGCAGTGATCAGGGGTACGAGCAGTACTTC	CASSDQGYEQYF	NA	NA	TRBJ2-7	TRBV6-6
TGTGCCAGCAGGGGCAGGGATGGCTACACCTTC	CASRGRDGYTF	NA	NA	TRBJ1-2	TRBV3-1/TRBV3-2
TGTGCCAGCAGCTTGGTGCCGGAGGCGAACACTGAAGCTTTCTTT	CASSLVPEANTEAFF	NA	NA	TRBJ1-1	TRBV5-4
TGTGCCAGCAGCTTGCGTCTACAAGAGACCCAGTACTTC	CASSLRLQETQYF	NA	NA	TRBJ2-5	TRBV5-4
TGCAGCGTGGGATCAGGGAGTTACAATGAGCAGTTCTTC	CSVGSGSYNEQFF	NA	NA	TRBJ2-1	TRBV29-1
TGTGCCACCTTAGGGGCGGCTTCGAACACCGGGGAGCTGTTTTTT	CATLGAASNTGELFF	NA	NA	TRBJ2-2	TRBV18
TGTGCCAGCAGCTTATACAGCGGGCCAAGCTCCTACAATGAGCAGTTCTTC	CASSLYSGPSSYNEQFF	NA	NA	TRBJ2-1	TRBV7-2
TGTGCCAGCAGTTTAAGTGGAGAGACCCAGTACTTC	CASSLSGETQYF	NA	NA	TRBJ2-5	TRBV12-3/TRBV12-4
TGTGCCAGCTCACCGTACCAACAGGGGGCGGTGAACACTGAAGCTTTCTTT	CASSPYQQGAVNTEAFF	TRBD1	NA	TRBJ1-1	TRBV18
TGTGCCAGCAGCTTAGTCGCTCCTTGGCAGGGTGGTTGGGGTTCACCCCTCCACTTT	CASSLVAPWQGGWGSPLHF	NA	NA	TRBJ1-6	TRBV7-2
TGCAGCGTTCAGGACAGCTTTAAGAGTAACTATGGCTACACCTTC	CSVQDSFKSNYGYTF	NA	NA	TRBJ1-2	TRBV29-1
TGCGCCAGCAGTGCACAGGGACAAAATGAAAAACTGTTTTTT	CASSAQGQNEKLFF	NA	NA	TRBJ1-4	TRBV5-1
TGTGCCAGCAGCCATTCCAGGGGCAGGGGTGAGGGCACTGAAGCTTTCTTT	CASSHSRGRGEGTEAFF	NA	NA	TRBJ1-1	TRBV3-1/TRBV3-2
TGTGCCTGGACCCGCCCCGGCTCCGAGCAGTACTTC	CAWTRPGSEQYF	NA	NA	TRBJ2-7	TRBV30
TGCAGCGTTGAGGGCAGTCCCCTCTCTGGAAACACCATATATTTT	CSVEGSPLSGNTIYF	NA	once	TRBJ1-3	TRBV29-1
TGTGCCAGCACACTAAAGCGGGGGGCAAGCTCCTACAATGAGCAGTTCTTC	CASTLKRGASSYNEQFF	TRBD2	NA	TRBJ2-1	TRBV2
TGTGCCAGCAGCTTGTTAGGGGCCACTGAAGCTTTCTTT	CASSLLGATEAFF	NA	once	TRBJ1-1	TRBV7-2
TGTGCCAGCAGAGGGGGGGGACCCCTCACAGATACGCAGTATTTT	CASRGGGPLTDTQYF	NA	NA	TRBJ2-3	TRBV5-6
TGTGCCAGCAGCTTAGGGCTTTTGAACACTGAAGCTTTCTTT	CASSLGLLNTEAFF	NA	NA	TRBJ1-1	TRBV7-8
TGTGCCAGCAGTTGGGGGGAAGCTAATCAGCCCCAGCATTTT	CASSWGEANQPQHF	NA	NA	TRBJ1-5	TRBV6-2/TRBV6-3
TGTGCCTGGAGGGGAGGGCCCGGGGCTGAAGCTTTCTTT	CAWRGGPGAEAFF	NA	NA	TRBJ1-1	TRBV30
TGTGCCAGCAGCCTGCGACAGGGGGGGACTGAAGCTTTCTTT	CASSLRQGGTEAFF	TRBD1	NA	TRBJ1-1	TRBV11-2
TGTGCCAGCAGCTTGTCACTAGCAAGAGCTTATGAGCAGTTCTTC	CASSLSLARAYEQFF	NA	NA	TRBJ2-1	TRBV5-4
TGTGCCAGCAGCTTAGAAGGCCTCCAGGGGACTGAAGCTTTCTTT	CASSLEGLQGTEAFF	NA	NA	TRBJ1-1	TRBV7-2
TGTGCCTGGAGGGTCTGGGGAGATCAACCGGTCTACAATGAGCAGTTCTTC	CAWRVWGDQPVYNEQFF	NA	NA	TRBJ2-1	TRBV30
TGTGCTAGTGACCGGCCGGACAGAAACTATGGCTACACCTTC	CASDRPDRNYGYTF	NA	NA	TRBJ1-2	TRBV12-5
TGCAGTGCTGGTGGCCGGGACAATTACGAGCAGTACTTC	CSAGGRDNYEQYF	NA	NA	TRBJ2-7	TRBV20-1
TGTGCCATCAGTGAGTCGACGATGAATCAGCCCCAGCATTTT	CAISESTMNQPQHF	NA	NA	TRBJ1-5	TRBV10-3
TGTGCCAGCAGCCCAGGGACAGGGACGCAGTATTTT	CASSPGTGTQYF	TRBD1	NA	TRBJ2-3	TRBV3-1/TRBV3-2
TGTGCCAGCAGCTTACGCCGCACTGAAGCTTTCTTT	CASSLRRTEAFF	NA	NA	TRBJ1-1	TRBV5-6
TGCGCCAGCAGCTTGGCCCGAGTGAACACCGGGGAGCTGTTTTTT	CASSLARVNTGELFF	NA	NA	TRBJ2-2	TRBV5-1
TGTGCCAGCAGCTTAGAAAGGGAGCAAGAGACCCAGTACTTC	CASSLEREQETQYF	NA	NA	TRBJ2-5	TRBV11-2
TGTGCCAGCAGCCGCGGGACTAATGAAAAACTGTTTTTT	CASSRGTNEKLFF	NA	NA	TRBJ1-4	TRBV12-3/TRBV12-4
TGTGCCAGCAGCCAAGTTGGTGAGGGCTACACCTTC	CASSQVGEGYTF	NA	NA	TRBJ1-2	TRBV3-1/TRBV3-2
TGTGCCAGCTCTCTCTCCTACGAGCAGTACTTC	CASSLSYEQYF	NA	NA	TRBJ2-7	TRBV18
TGTGCCAGCTCACCCCCGGACTCCTACGAGCAGTACTTC	CASSPPDSYEQYF	NA	NA	TRBJ2-7	TRBV18